This T cell receptor (beta chain) originates from a study of cytomegalovirus exposure and HLA in healthy donors. The V gene lost 4 bases and the J gene lost 1 base, with 19 bases spanning the gap. Per germline, CDR1 ENHRY and CDR2 SYGVKD. The CDR3 has 17 amino acids. Primers: 60 Vbeta forward and 13 Jbeta reverse. Here immunoSEQ multiplex PCR was the method, and the copy in TCRdb shows in-frame clones only, minus some. The sample has about 160,000 clones, 70% to 80% seen once. Healthy bone marrow donors formed the donor group. Sequencing was performed on PBMCs. V and J are TRBV10-3 and TRBJ1-2; a weak D match, TRBD1 (6 bases). The sequence came from a human donor in good health. CDR3 nucleotides: TGTGCCATCAGTGGGTCCCGGGACAACCTATTTAACTATGGCTACACCTTC. Translation: CAISGSRDNLFNYGYTF.